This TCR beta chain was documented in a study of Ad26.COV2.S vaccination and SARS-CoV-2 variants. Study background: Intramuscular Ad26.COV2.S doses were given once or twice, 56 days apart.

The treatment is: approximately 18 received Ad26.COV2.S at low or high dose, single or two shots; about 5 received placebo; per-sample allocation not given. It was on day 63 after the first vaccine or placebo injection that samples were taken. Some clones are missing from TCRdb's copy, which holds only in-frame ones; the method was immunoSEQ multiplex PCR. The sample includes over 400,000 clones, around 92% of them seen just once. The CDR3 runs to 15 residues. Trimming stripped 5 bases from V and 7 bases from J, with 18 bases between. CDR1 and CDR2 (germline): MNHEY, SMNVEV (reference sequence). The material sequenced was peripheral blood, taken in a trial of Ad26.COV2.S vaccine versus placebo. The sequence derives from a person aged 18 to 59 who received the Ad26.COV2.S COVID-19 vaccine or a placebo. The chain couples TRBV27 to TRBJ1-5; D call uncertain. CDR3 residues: CASSPATGPYQPQHF. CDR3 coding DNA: TGTGCCAGCAGTCCCGCGACGGGTCCGTACCAGCCCCAGCATTTT.